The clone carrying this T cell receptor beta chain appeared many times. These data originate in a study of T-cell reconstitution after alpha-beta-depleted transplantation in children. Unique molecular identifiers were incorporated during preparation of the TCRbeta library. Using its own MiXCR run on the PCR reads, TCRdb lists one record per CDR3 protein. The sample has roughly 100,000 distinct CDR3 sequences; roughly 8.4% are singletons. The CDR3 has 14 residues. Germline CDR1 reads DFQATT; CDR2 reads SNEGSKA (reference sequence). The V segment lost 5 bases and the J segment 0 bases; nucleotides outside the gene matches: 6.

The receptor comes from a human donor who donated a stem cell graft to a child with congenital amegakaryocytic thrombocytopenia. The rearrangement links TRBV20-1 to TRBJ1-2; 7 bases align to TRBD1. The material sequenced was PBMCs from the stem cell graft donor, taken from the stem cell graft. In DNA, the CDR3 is TGCAGTGCTCCCTGGACAGGAACTAACTATGGCTACACCTTC. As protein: CSAPWTGTNYGYTF.